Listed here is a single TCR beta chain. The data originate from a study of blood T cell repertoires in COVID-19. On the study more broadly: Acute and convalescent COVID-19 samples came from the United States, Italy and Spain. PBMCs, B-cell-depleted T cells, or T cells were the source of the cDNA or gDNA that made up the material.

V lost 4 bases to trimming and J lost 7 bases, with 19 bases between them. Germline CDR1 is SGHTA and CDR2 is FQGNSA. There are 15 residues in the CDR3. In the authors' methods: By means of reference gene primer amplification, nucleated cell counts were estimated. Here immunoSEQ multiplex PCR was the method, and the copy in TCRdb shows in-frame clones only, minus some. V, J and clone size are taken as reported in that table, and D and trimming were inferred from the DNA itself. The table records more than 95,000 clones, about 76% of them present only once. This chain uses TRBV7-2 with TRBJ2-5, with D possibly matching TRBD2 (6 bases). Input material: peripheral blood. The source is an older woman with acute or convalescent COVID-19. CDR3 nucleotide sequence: TGTGCCAGCAGCTCCGGGACTCCGGGGGTGGGGACCCAGTACTTC. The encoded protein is CASSSGTPGVGTQYF.